This TCR beta chain was identified during a study of tumor-infiltrating lymphocytes in primary liver carcinoma. About the research overall: Tumors were stage T1-T3 N0M0, about 4.2 to 10 cm across.

The input was about 500 ng total RNA; TCR beta cDNA was made from it with a constant-region primer. Libraries covering TCR beta were generated through three nested multiplex PCR rounds (using a slightly modified ARM-PCR). The study ran its first two PCR rounds for around 9 cycles each, using TRBV1-TRBV30 forward primers and a C-beta reverse primer. One entry per CDR3 protein results from TCRdb running MiXCR on the multiplex PCR reads. The data show about 310,000 distinct CDR3 sequences, 65% seen once. As for this clonotype: The antigen is not known. An end of the junction differs from the germline gene, which may be a read error.

Germline V gene lookup returns CDR1 SGHNT and CDR2 YENEEA. CDR3 length: 15 amino acids. Broader study findings: Bulk unsorted samples prevented comparison of CD4+ and CD8+ repertoires.

Blood RNA came from unsorted whole blood; germline DNA was also extracted. The sequence came from a man in his forties with primary liver carcinoma and hepatitis B virus infection. This chain connects TRBV11-3 to TRBJ2-5, with D perhaps given as TRBD1 or TRBD2 (6 bases each). The material sequenced was peripheral blood. The CDR3 spells CACSRTGGGLETQYF. The CDR3 DNA reads as TGTGCCTGCAGCCGCACTGGAGGGGGACTCGAGACCCAGTACTTC.